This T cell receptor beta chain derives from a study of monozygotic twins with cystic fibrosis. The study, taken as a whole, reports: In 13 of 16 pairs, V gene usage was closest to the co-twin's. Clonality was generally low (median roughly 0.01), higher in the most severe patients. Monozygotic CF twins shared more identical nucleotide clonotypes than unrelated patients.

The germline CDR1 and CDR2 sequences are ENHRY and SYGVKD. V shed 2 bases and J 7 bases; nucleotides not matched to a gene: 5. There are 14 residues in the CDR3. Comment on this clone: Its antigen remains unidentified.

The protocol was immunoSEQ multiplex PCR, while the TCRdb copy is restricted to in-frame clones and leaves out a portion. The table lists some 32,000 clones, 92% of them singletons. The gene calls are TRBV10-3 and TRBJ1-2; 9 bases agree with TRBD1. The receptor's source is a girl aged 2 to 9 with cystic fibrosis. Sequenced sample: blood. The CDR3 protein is CAISETGGGRGYTF. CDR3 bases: TGTGCCATCAGTGAGACAGGGGGCGGACGTGGCTACACCTTC.